This TCR beta chain comes out of a study of Ad26.COV2.S vaccination and SARS-CoV-2 variants. Overall study results and limits: Participants given vaccine showed non-spike TCR breadth similar to that of placebo recipients.

Libraries were prepared by immunoSEQ multiplex PCR; TCRdb keeps only in-frame clonotypes and omits some of them. This sample has under 550,000 clones, with approximately 88% found just once. Regarding treatment: roughly 20 received Ad26.COV2.S at low or high dose, single or two shots; about 5 received placebo; per-sample allocation not given. At day 63 after the first vaccine or placebo injection, samples were drawn. For this clone: The antigen is unknown.

Trimming shortened V by 5 bases and J by 0 bases, and 19 bases separated the two germline ends. Germline lookup yields CDR1 SEHNR and CDR2 FQNEAQ (reference sequence). The CDR3 has 17 residues. The sample consisted of peripheral blood, taken in a trial of Ad26.COV2.S vaccine versus placebo. The receptor was derived from a person aged 18-65 years who received the Ad26.COV2.S COVID-19 vaccine or a placebo. The chain employs TRBV7-9 and TRBJ1-2, with D possibly matching TRBD1 (5 bases). In DNA form, the CDR3 reads TGTGCCAGCAGCCAATTCCGGGACCGACACGCTAACTATGGCTACACCTTC. It specifies CASSQFRDRHANYGYTF.